This T cell receptor beta chain was sequenced for a study of T cell repertoires in ileal Crohn's disease. Study at large: About half of patients got postoperative therapy: roughly 12 thiopurines, around 18 anti-TNF. The M0 sample came from the inflamed ileal portion of the resected specimen.

CDR1 SGHDT and CDR2 YYEEEE come from the germline V gene. V gave up 2 bases and J gave up 4 bases; unmatched junction bases: 2. The CDR3 contains 14 residues. Data came from immunoSEQ multiplex PCR; TCRdb stores just in-frame clones and leaves some out. The table has 1,700 or so clones, over 85% seen once. General study findings and limits: Clonal expansions were more frequent in active smokers than non-smokers at surgery. Every patient over 26.8% clonality showed endoscopic recurrence.

The sample's time point: inflamed ileum from the surgical specimen. As concerns this clone: What it binds is not known.

The specimen was ileal tissue. This rearrangement joins TRBV5-6 to TRBJ2-7, with 11 positions matching TRBD2. The clonotype comes from an adult with Crohn's disease. CDR3 region: CASSFLAGGYEQYF. In DNA, the CDR3 is TGTGCCAGCAGCTTTCTAGCGGGGGGATACGAGCAGTACTTC. The full variable domain, in which reference TRBV5-6 and TRBJ2-7 provide the parts outside the CDR3, is DAGVTQSPTHLIKTRGQQVTLRCSPKSGHDTVSWYQQALGQGPQFIFQYYEEEERQRGNFPDRFSGHQFPNYSSELNVNALLLGDSALYLCASSFLAGGYEQYFGPGTRLTVT.